The 21 T cell receptor beta chains below were found in one sample sequenced in a study of blood T cell repertoires in COVID-19. TCRdb's copy holds only in-frame clones and misses some; the assay was immunoSEQ multiplex PCR. The table includes approximately 46,000 clones, 70% to 90% detected once. The sample consisted of peripheral blood. Source of these receptors: a human donor in a cohort sampled during active COVID-19.

The genes are TRBV5-1 and TRBJ2-7; D unresolved. Between the trimmed V and J ends, which lost 0 bases and 7 bases, there was a span of 14 bases. There are 14 residues in the CDR3. The germline gives CDR1 SGHRS, CDR2 YFSETQ. CDR3 amino acids: CASSLGTSPKEQYF. The CDR3 nucleotides read TGCGCCAGCAGCTTGGGCACTTCTCCCAAGGAGCAGTACTTC.

The chain has TRBV27 and TRBJ1-5, with D hard to call. Trimming took 2 bases from V and 3 from J, leaving 5 bases between them. The CDR3 has 13 amino acids. The germline CDR1 and CDR2 sequences are MNHEY and SMNVEV (reference sequence). The CDR3 bases are TGTGCCAGCAGTTTACAGTTCAATCAGCCCCAGCATTTT. The encoded protein is CASSLQFNQPQHF.

The chain joins TRBV9 to TRBJ2-1; a possible D gene is TRBD2 (5 bases). Trimming pared 0 bases from V and 5 bases from J, leaving 12 bases between. The CDR3 runs 15 residues. In germline, CDR1 is SGDLS, CDR2 YYNGEE. CDR3 DNA: TGTGCCAGCAGCGTAGGGAGCGGATTGAACAATGAGCAGTTCTTC. This codes for CASSVGSGLNNEQFF. Variable domain in full (rest from reference TRBV9 and TRBJ2-1): DSGVTQTPKHLITATGQRVTLRCSPRSGDLSVYWYQQSLDQGLQFLIQYYNGEERAKGNILERFSAQQFPDLHSELNLSSLELGDSALYFCASSVGSGLNNEQFFGPGTRLTVL.

The chain joins TRBV9 to TRBJ1-6; perhaps TRBD1 as D (5 bases). The V and J ends lost 0 bases and 5 bases respectively, with 6 bases between them. Germline CDR1 and CDR2: SGDLS and YYNGEE. CDR3 size: 14 residues. In DNA, the CDR3 is TGTGCCAGCAGCGTAGCACAGGATAATTCACCCCTCCACTTT. This encodes CASSVAQDNSPLHF.

The genes are TRBV7-9 and TRBJ1-2, with 7 bases that match TRBD1. The germline gives CDR1 SEHNR, CDR2 FQNEAQ (reference sequence). The length of the CDR3 is 14 residues. V trimming: 1 base; J trimming: 4 bases; junction bases outside the gene matches: 3. The DNA of the CDR3 is TGTGCCAGCAGCTTAGGACAGGGTGGCTATGGCTACACCTTC. This gives the protein CASSLGQGGYGYTF.

J is TRBJ2-6 and V is TRBV27, with D unclear. The CDR3 totals 14 residues. CDR1 is MNHEY, CDR2 SMNVEV, per germline (reference sequence). V lost 5 bases and J 1 base, leaving 6 bases between the germline ends. CDR3 protein: CASSRVSGANVLTF. CDR3 in DNA: TGTGCCAGCAGTCGGGTTTCTGGGGCCAACGTCCTGACTTTC.

This chain links TRBV7-2 with TRBJ2-5; 8 positions match TRBD2. This CDR3 has 15 amino acids. The germline V gene encodes CDR1 SGHTA and CDR2 FQGNSA. The V and J ends lost 5 bases and 5 bases, in that order; junction bases with no gene match: 10. This CDR3 reads CASSVGGLAGETQYF. CDR3 in DNA: TGTGCCAGCAGCGTCGGAGGACTAGCAGGGGAGACCCAGTACTTC.

The chain has TRBV7-9 and TRBJ1-3; D ambiguous. Germline CDR1 is SEHNR and CDR2 is FQNEAQ (reference sequence). The CDR3 consists of 12 residues. Deletions cut 6 bases from V and 7 bases from J, with 10 bases between. In nucleotides, the CDR3 is TGTGCCAGCAGTTGGGGAGGGAACACCATATATTTT. Its translation: CASSWGGNTIYF.

This clone was observed a handful of times. In nucleotides, the CDR3 is TGTGCCAGCAATCGACAGGGGGGTTGGGGCAATCAGCCCCAGCATTTT. Protein product: CASNRQGGWGNQPQHF. The V call is TRBV2, the J call TRBJ1-5; TRBD1 agrees at 9 bases. V dropped 7 bases and J dropped 2; count of bases not matched to a gene: 9. The germline V gene has CDR1 SNHLY and CDR2 FYNNEI. CDR3 size: 16 residues.

CDR3 nucleotide sequence: TGTGCCAGCAGCCGCACCCAGGGTTCCAACACTGAAGCTTTCTTT. Translated, it gives CASSRTQGSNTEAFF. This chain uses TRBV7-9 with TRBJ1-1; maybe TRBD1 (5 bases). CDR3 length: 15 residues. V lost 5 bases and J 2 bases, leaving 15 bases between the germline ends. CDR1 and CDR2 (germline): SEHNR, FQNEAQ (reference sequence).

The chain recombines TRBV7-8 with TRBJ1-6; D gene unclear. The V end was cut by 1 base, the J end by 8 bases, with 9 bases between. Germline CDR1 and CDR2: SGHVS and FQNEAQ. This CDR3 comprises 14 residues. The CDR3 here is CASSLEDSYSPLHF. Here the CDR3 DNA reads TGTGCCAGCAGCTTAGAAGACTCCTATTCACCCCTCCACTTT.

Relative to its sample, this clone is medium-sized. V usage is TRBV7-9 and J usage is TRBJ2-7, with 11 bases identical to TRBD2. CDR1 is SEHNR and CDR2 is FQNEAQ in the germline V gene (reference sequence). With V trimmed by 5 bases and J by 0 bases, 9 bases remained unmatched. The CDR3 is made up of 17 amino acids. The CDR3 reads CASSHPTSGGLSYEQYF. CDR3 bases: TGTGCCAGCAGCCATCCCACTAGCGGGGGCCTCTCCTACGAGCAGTACTTC. Drawing the rest from reference TRBV7-9 and TRBJ2-7, the complete variable domain is DTGVSQNPRHKITKRGQNVTFRCDPISEHNRLYWYRQTLGQGPEFLTYFQNEAQLEKSRLLSDRFSAERPKGSFSTLEIQRTEQGDSAMYLCASSHPTSGGLSYEQYFGPGTRLTVT.

This clone was seen once. This chain uses TRBV2 with TRBJ1-4; 8 positions match TRBD1. Germline lookup yields CDR1 SNHLY and CDR2 FYNNEI. CDR3 length equals 16 residues. The V and J ends lost 6 bases and 7 bases, in that order; junction bases with no gene match: 13. CDR3 in amino acids: CASRPSTGALGEKLFF. The CDR3, as DNA: TGTGCCAGCAGGCCCTCGACAGGGGCGCTGGGTGAAAAACTGTTTTTT.

The chain links TRBV24-1 to TRBJ2-2, with a tentative D call TRBD1 (6 bases). CDR3 length: 18 amino acids. Germline V gene lookup returns CDR1 KGHDR and CDR2 SFDVKD. The V end was cut by 0 bases, the J end by 5 bases, with 18 bases between. In nucleotides, the CDR3 is TGTGCCACCAGTGATTTGGGACAGTCAGGGTCCCAGACCGGGGAGCTGTTTTTT. This gives the protein CATSDLGQSGSQTGELFF.

The chain has TRBV10-3 and TRBJ2-5; 7 bases line up with TRBD1. CDR3 length equals 15 residues. The germline gives CDR1 ENHRY, CDR2 SYGVKD. The V gene end was trimmed by 0 bases and the J gene end by 4 bases; junction bases not matched to a gene: 5. CDR3 sequence: CAISESRGHRETQYF. The CDR3 DNA follows: TGTGCCATCAGTGAGTCAAGGGGGCATCGAGAGACCCAGTACTTC.

This chain uses TRBV6-5 with TRBJ2-1, with TRBD2 matching over 8 bases. Germline V lookup: CDR1 MNHEY, CDR2 SVGAGI. V lost 4 bases to trimming and J lost 0 bases; unmatched junction nucleotides: 2. CDR3 length equals 15 residues. CDR3 DNA sequence: TGTGCCAGCAGTTTAGCGGGGACCTCCTACAATGAGCAGTTCTTC. Protein: CASSLAGTSYNEQFF.

The V call is TRBV11-2, the J call TRBJ2-2, with D perhaps TRBD1 (6 bases). V was trimmed by 6 bases and J by 6 bases, leaving 14 bases between them. The length of the CDR3 is 14 residues. Germline V gene lookup returns CDR1 SGHAT and CDR2 FQNNGV. CDR3 loop: CASSTLGAAGELFF. As DNA, the CDR3 is TGTGCCAGCAGTACTTTGGGGGCCGCCGGGGAGCTGTTTTTT.

This clone was detected a few times. V and J are TRBV12-5 and TRBJ2-3; 9 positions match TRBD1. This CDR3 has 13 residues. Germline lookup yields CDR1 LGHNT and CDR2 FRNRAP. V gave up 6 bases and J gave up 7 bases; unmatched junction bases: 5. CDR3 nucleotides: TGTGCTAGTGGATCGGACAGGGGTTATACGCAGTATTTT. It specifies CASGSDRGYTQYF.

CDR3 amino acids: CASREAGDLYF. DNA of the CDR3: TGTGCCAGCAGGGAGGCGGGGGATCTGTATTTT. The V gene is TRBV2, the J gene TRBJ2-3; 7 bases agree with TRBD2. CDR1 SNHLY and CDR2 FYNNEI come from the germline V gene. Trimming removed 6 bases from V and 14 bases from J; junction bases left unmatched: 8. The CDR3 extends over 11 amino acids.

This clone appeared a single time. The chain employs TRBV7-9 and TRBJ1-4; 12 nucleotides match TRBD1. Germline-derived CDR1 and CDR2 are SEHNR and FQNEAQ (reference sequence). Losses at the gene ends were 4 bases for V and 8 bases for J; bases not matched to a gene: 14. The CDR3 consists of 18 residues. CDR3 in DNA: TGTGCCAGCAGCTCCGGGGAAGGGACAGGGGGCTCAAGGGAAAAACTGTTTTTT. It encodes CASSSGEGTGGSREKLFF.

This sequence joins TRBV30 and TRBJ1-6; perhaps TRBD1 as D (6 bases). The CDR3 spans 18 residues. The germline V gene has CDR1 GTSNPN and CDR2 SVGIG (reference sequence). The V gene lost 3 bases and the J gene lost 0 bases, with 18 bases spanning the gap. CDR3 coding DNA: TGTGCCTGGAGCCCCGGGAGGGGGTATGGCTCCTATAATTCACCCCTCCACTTT. It codes for CAWSPGRGYGSYNSPLHF.